This T cell receptor beta chain is drawn from a study of cytotoxic CD8 clonotypes in ibrutinib-treated CLL. Across the whole study: Patient counts were over 9 relapsed/refractory, roughly 15 treatment-naive and around 17 IGHV unmutated.

With sequencing, the targeted depth ranged from 1 in 200,000 to 1 in 1 million T cells. The table came from immunoSEQ multiplex PCR; TCRdb's copy has only in-frame clones and leaves some out. The table has 150,000 to 200,000 clones, approximately 90% seen once. The germline gives CDR1 MNHEY, CDR2 SMNVEV (reference sequence). V lost 3 bases to trimming and J lost 4 bases, with 10 bases between them. The CDR3 loop spans 14 amino acids. This chain connects TRBV27 to TRBJ2-1; no clear D. Sequencing was performed on PBMCs, taken at disease progression, from a patient treated with ibrutinib. This receptor was taken from a human donor with chronic lymphocytic leukemia. The CDR3 nucleotides are TGTGCCAGCAGTTTGGGCATGACGTACAATGAGCAGTTCTTC. The encoded protein is CASSLGMTYNEQFF.